The source of this TCR beta chain is a study of blood T cells in healthy people across ages. It was with a sample-barcoded 5' primer and a J-beta primer mix that a second PCR of roughly 6 to 12 cycles was run. One entry per CDR3 protein results from TCRdb running MiXCR on the 5' RACE reads. The profile shows 850,000 to 1,000,000 distinct CDR3 sequences, 48% of them singletons. The material sequenced was blood. This clonotype originated in a man aged 25-45 years in good health.

Here the CDR3 reads CASSLDRLSYEQYF. The DNA of the CDR3 is TGTGCCAGCAGCCTCGACAGGCTCTCCTACGAGCAGTACTTC. V gene TRBV7-9 combines with J gene TRBJ2-7; TRBD1 might be the D (6 bases). Germline lookup yields CDR1 SEHNR and CDR2 FQNEAQ (reference sequence). This CDR3 has 14 residues. Between the trimmed V and J ends, which lost 5 bases and 0 bases, there was a span of 11 bases.